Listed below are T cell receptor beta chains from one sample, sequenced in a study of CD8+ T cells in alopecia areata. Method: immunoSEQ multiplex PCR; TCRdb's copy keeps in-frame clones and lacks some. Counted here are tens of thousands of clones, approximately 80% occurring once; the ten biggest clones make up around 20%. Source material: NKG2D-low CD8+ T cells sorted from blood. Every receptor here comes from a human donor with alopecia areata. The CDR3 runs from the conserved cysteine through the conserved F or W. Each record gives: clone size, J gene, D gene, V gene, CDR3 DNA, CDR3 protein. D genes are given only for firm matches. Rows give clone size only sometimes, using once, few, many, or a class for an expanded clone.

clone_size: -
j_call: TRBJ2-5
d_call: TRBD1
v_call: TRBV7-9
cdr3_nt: TGTGCCAGCAGTTCTCAAGGGACAGGGGAGACCCAGTACTTC
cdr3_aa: CASSSQGTGETQYF

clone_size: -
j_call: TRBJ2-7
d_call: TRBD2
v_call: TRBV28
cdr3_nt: TGTGCCAGCCAGGGACTAGCGCTGTCCTACGAGCAGTACTTC
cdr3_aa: CASQGLALSYEQYF

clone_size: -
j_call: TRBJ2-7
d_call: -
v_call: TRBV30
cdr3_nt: TGTGCCTGGAGTGTAGAGGGAACCTACGAGCAGTACTTC
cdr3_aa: CAWSVEGTYEQYF

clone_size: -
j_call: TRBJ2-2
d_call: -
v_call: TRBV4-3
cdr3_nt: TGCGCCAGTGGGCAGGGGAACACCGGGGAGCTGTTTTTT
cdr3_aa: CASGQGNTGELFF

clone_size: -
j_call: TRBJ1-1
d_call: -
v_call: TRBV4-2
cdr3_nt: TGTGCCAGCAGCCAAGAACCGACAGAGATTGAAGCTTTCTTT
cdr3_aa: CASSQEPTEIEAFF

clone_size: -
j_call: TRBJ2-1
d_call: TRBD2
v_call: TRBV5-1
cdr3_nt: TGCGCCAGCACCCTACTAGCGCATGACTCCTACAATGAGCAGTTCTTC
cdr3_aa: CASTLLAHDSYNEQFF

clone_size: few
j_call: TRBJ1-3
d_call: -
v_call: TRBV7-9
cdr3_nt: TGTGCCAGCAAAGACCTACAGTTCTCTGGAAACACCATATATTTT
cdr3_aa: CASKDLQFSGNTIYF

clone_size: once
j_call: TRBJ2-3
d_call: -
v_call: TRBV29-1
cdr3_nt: TGCAGCGTCCTAACCGGGAGCACAGATACGCAGTATTTT
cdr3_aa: CSVLTGSTDTQYF

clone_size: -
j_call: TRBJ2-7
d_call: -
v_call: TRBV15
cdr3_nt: TGTGCCACCAGCAGGATGGACAGTTACGAGCAGTACTTC
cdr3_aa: CATSRMDSYEQYF

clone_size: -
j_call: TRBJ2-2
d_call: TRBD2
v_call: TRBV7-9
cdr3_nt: TGTGCCAGCAGCTCCCGGGCGAGCGGGGGCAACACCGGGGAGCTGTTTTTT
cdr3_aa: CASSSRASGGNTGELFF

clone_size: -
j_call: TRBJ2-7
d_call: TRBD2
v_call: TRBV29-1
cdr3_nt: TGCAGCGTTGAGACTAGCAGTCCTGGGTACGAGCAGTACTTC
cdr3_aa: CSVETSSPGYEQYF

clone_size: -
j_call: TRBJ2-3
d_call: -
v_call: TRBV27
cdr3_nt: TGTGCCAGCAGTACCCTGGGACGGCCAGCGTCACATACGCAGTATTTT
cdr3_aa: CASSTLGRPASHTQYF

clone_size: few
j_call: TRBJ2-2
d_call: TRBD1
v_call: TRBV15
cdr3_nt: TGTGCCACCAGCCACACAGGGGAATTAGCCGGGGAGCTGTTTTTT
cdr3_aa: CATSHTGELAGELFF

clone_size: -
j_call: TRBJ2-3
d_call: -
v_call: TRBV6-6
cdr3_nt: TGTGCCAGCAGTTTCAACCAGGGAGGTGGAGGGACGCAGTATTTT
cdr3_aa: CASSFNQGGGGTQYF

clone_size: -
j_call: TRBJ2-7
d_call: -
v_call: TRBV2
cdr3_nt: TGTGCCAGCAGCCCAGACTACGAGCAGTACTTC
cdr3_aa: CASSPDYEQYF

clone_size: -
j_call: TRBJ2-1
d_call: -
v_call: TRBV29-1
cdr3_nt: TGCAGCGTTGATCTCGACGGGAGTGAGCAGTTCTTC
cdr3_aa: CSVDLDGSEQFF

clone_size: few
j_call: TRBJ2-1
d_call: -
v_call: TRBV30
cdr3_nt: TGTGCCTGGAACCCAGGATCCCCCTCCTACAATGAGCAGTTCTTC
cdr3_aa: CAWNPGSPSYNEQFF

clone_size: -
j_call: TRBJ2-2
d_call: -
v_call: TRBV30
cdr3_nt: TGTGCCTGGAGTTCCGTGAACACCGGGGAGCTGTTTTTT
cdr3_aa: CAWSSVNTGELFF

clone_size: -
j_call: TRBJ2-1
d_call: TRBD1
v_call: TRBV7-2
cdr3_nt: TGTGCCAGCAGGGCCGGGACAGGCCCTGAAAATGAGCAGTTCTTC
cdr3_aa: CASRAGTGPENEQFF

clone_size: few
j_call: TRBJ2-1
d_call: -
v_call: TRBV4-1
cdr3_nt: TGCGCCAGCAGCCAAGACAATGAGCAGTTCTTC
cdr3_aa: CASSQDNEQFF

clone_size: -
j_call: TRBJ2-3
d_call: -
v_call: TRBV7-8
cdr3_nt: TGTGCCAGCAGCCCTTGGAAGGGGGAGTCATCCGCAGATACGCAGTATTTT
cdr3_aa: CASSPWKGESSADTQYF

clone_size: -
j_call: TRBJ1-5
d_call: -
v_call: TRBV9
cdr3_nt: TGTGCCAGCAGCGTAGATGGAGGAGGTCAGCCCCAGCATTTT
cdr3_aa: CASSVDGGGQPQHF

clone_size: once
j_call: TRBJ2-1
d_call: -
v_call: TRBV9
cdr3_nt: TGTGCCAGCAGCGTTCCCGAAGAAGGCAATGAGCAGTTCTTC
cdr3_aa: CASSVPEEGNEQFF

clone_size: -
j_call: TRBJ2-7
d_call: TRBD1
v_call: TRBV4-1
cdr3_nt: TGCGCCAGCTCTTCAACATCCGGGACAGGGATTACCTACGAGCAGTACTTC
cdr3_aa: CASSSTSGTGITYEQYF

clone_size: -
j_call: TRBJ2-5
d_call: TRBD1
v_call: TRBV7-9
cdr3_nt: TGTGCCAGCAGCCCCCCAAGGCCGGGACAGGGGGCTCTTAGAGAGACCCAGTACTTC
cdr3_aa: CASSPPRPGQGALRETQYF

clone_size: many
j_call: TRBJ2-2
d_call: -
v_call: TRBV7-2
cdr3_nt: TGTGCCAGCAGCTTCCTCCCGAACACCGGGGAGCTGTTTTTT
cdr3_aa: CASSFLPNTGELFF

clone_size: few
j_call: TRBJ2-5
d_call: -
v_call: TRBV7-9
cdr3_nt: TGTGCCAGCAGCCGAGCGGGACATCAAGAGACCCAGTACTTC
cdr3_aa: CASSRAGHQETQYF

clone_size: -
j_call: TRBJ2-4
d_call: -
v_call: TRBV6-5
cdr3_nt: TGTGCCAGCAGTTACGTCCAGGGAAACATTCAGTACTTC
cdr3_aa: CASSYVQGNIQYF

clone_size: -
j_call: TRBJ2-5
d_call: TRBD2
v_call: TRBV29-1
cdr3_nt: TGCAGCGTTGAGTTCAGACTAGCGGGATGGGAGACCCAGTACTTC
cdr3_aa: CSVEFRLAGWETQYF

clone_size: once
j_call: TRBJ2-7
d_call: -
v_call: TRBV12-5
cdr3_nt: TGTGCTAGTGACCGGGCCTGCCCTGGGGATCCCTACGAGCAGTACTTC
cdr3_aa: CASDRACPGDPYEQYF

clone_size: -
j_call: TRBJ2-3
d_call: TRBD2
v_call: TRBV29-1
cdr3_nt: TGCAGCGCCGCGACTAGCGGGGGGCGTTCGCAGTATTTT
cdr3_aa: CSAATSGGRSQYF

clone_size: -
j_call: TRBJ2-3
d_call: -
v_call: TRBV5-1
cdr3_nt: TGCGCCAGCAGCTTGGGACAGACCAGCACAGATACGCAGTATTTT
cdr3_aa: CASSLGQTSTDTQYF

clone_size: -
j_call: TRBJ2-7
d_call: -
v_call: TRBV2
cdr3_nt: TGTGCCAGCGAAATTGGTTCGCGGGAGCAGTACTTC
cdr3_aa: CASEIGSREQYF

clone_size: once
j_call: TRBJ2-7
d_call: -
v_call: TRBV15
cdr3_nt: TGTGCCACCAGCAGGCTACTCGGGCGGGGAAACTACGAGCAGTACTTC
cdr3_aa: CATSRLLGRGNYEQYF

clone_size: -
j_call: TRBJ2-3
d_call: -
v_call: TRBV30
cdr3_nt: TGTGCCTGGAGTACGAGATACAGGGACGATAGCACAGATACGCAGTATTTT
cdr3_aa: CAWSTRYRDDSTDTQYF

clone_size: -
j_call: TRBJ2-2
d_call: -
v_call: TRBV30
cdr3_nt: TGTGCCGCTGAGGCGACCATGAACACCGGGGAGCTGTTTTTT
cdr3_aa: CAAEATMNTGELFF

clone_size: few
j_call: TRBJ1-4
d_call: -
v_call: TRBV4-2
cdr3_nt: TGTGCCAGCAGCCAAGATCTCTCAGGGCCAGATGGAAAACTGTTTTTT
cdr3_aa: CASSQDLSGPDGKLFF

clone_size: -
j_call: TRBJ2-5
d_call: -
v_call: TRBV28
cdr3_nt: TGTGCCTCGACGACATGGGACTCGGAGACCCAGTACTTC
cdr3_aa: CASTTWDSETQYF

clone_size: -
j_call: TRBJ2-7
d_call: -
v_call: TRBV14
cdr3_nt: TGTGCCAGCAGCCGAGCCGGGACTCTGGTCTATGGGCAGTACTTC
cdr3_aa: CASSRAGTLVYGQYF

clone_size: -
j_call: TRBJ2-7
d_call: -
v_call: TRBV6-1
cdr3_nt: TGTGCCAGCAGTTCCCTCGGAGGCGGTTTCGGCGAGCAGTACTTC
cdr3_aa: CASSSLGGGFGEQYF

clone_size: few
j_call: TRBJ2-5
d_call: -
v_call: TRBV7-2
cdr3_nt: TGTGCCAGCAGCTTAGCGCCCGGGCAAGAGACCCAGTACTTC
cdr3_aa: CASSLAPGQETQYF

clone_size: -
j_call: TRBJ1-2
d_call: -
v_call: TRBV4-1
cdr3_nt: TGCGCCAGCAGCCAAGCCCGACAGACCCATGGCTACACCTTC
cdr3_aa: CASSQARQTHGYTF

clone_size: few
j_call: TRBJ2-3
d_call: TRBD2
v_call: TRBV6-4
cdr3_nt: TGTGCCAGCAGCGGGACTAGCGGGGGGGGCACAGATACGCAGTATTTT
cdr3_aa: CASSGTSGGGTDTQYF

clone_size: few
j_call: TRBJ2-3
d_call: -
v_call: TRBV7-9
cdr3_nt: TGTGCCAGCAGCTTAGTACTCGAGGGCACAGATACGCAGTATTTT
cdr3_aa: CASSLVLEGTDTQYF

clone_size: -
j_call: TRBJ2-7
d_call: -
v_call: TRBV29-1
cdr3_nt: TGCAGCGTTCTACCTACTGAAGGCTCCGAGCAGTACTTC
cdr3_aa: CSVLPTEGSEQYF